The entry that follows covers one T cell receptor (beta chain) sequence. This entry comes from a study of blood T cell repertoires in COVID-19. The wider study: Spain, Italy and the United States supplied samples that represented acute and convalescent COVID-19. PBMCs, B-cell-depleted T cells, or T cells were the source of the cDNA or gDNA that made up the material.

Source study methods: Reference gene primer amplification gave estimated nucleated cell counts. Sequencing used immunoSEQ multiplex PCR; TCRdb keeps in-frame clones, though not all of them. The V and J calls and clone size come from that table; D and trimming were worked out from the DNA. The sample contains 120,000 or so clones, roughly four fifths of which appear only once. The receptor's source is a man aged 55-75 years with acute or convalescent COVID-19. The specimen was peripheral blood.

CDR3 amino acids: CASSLGTSGSYEQYF. The CDR3 nucleotides are TGTGCCAGCAGCTTAGGGACTAGCGGGTCCTACGAGCAGTACTTC. The chain couples TRBV7-3 to TRBJ2-7; the match to TRBD2 covers 12 bases. Germline V gene lookup returns CDR1 SGHTA and CDR2 FQGTGA. The V and J ends lost 2 bases and 1 base, in that order; junction bases with no gene match: 0. This CDR3 has 15 residues.